The present T cell receptor beta chain was sequenced within a study of shared clonotypes between healthy human individuals. Points from the study as a whole: Shared clonotypes across all four donors exceeded non-shared ones in generation probability.

The authors split each subset's genomic DNA evenly across several immunoSEQ plates. Assay used: immunoSEQ multiplex PCR; TCRdb lists only in-frame clones, some missing. This sample carries 1.6 million or so clones, 97% to 99% of them seen once, and the ten largest clones take roughly 0.36%. Points on this clone: Its antigen is unknown.

A split of CD4+ cells into CD45RA+ naive and CD45RA-negative memory subsets was performed. The CDR3 runs to 16 residues. Trimming removed 0 bases from V and 7 bases from J, with 18 bases in between. CDR1 and CDR2 (germline): GTSNPN, SVGIG (reference sequence). The sequenced sample consisted of naive CD4+ T cells sorted from blood. The subset here: CD45RA+ positively selected. The sequence derives from a man under 40 in good health. The chain combines TRBV30 with TRBJ2-2, with D possibly called TRBD1 or TRBD2 (5 bases each). CDR3 in amino acids: CAWSVPGQGKVGELFF. Written as DNA, the CDR3 is TGTGCCTGGAGTGTACCGGGGCAGGGAAAAGTCGGGGAGCTGTTTTTT. Full variable domain (remainder filled in from reference TRBV30 and TRBJ2-2): SQTIHQWPATLVQPVGSPLSLECTVEGTSNPNLYWYRQAAGRGLQLLFYSVGIGQISSEVPQNLSASRPQDRQFILSSKKLLLSDSGFYLCAWSVPGQGKVGELFFGEGSRLTVL.